This T cell receptor beta chain was documented in a study of blood T cell repertoires in COVID-19. Study overall: Recovery meant two consecutive negative NP/OP PCR tests, professional clearance, or resolved symptoms.

Assignment of participants to cohorts was predicated upon participant-reported clinical history. Germline loops: CDR1 SGHAT, CDR2 FQNNGV. The J segment lost 3 bases and the V segment lost 5 bases, leaving 4 bases of the junction unmatched. The CDR3 has 16 residues. Authors' analysis steps: Reference gene primer amplification in the assay estimated nucleated cell counts. This table comes from immunoSEQ multiplex PCR, and its TCRdb copy is limited to in-frame clones, with some not included. D and trimming were read from the DNA, whereas the V and J calls and clone size are those reported in that table. The data contain 350,000 to 400,000 clones, more than 70% of them seen just once; the ten biggest clones take up roughly 2%.

The TCR comes from a man aged 40-55 years in a cohort exposed to, infected with or recovered from COVID-19 (not recorded which). The sequencing sample was made of PBMCs or T cells enriched from blood (not recorded which). The chain employs TRBV11-2 and TRBJ2-7; 16 positions match TRBD2. CDR3 bases: TGTGCCAGCAGCCCGGGGACTAGCGGGAGGGTCTACGAGCAGTACTTC. It encodes CASSPGTSGRVYEQYF.